The present T cell receptor beta chain was sequenced within a study of cytomegalovirus exposure and HLA in healthy donors. Study details: There were 350 to 450 genotyped donors. Of these, about 81% fell in the genetic ancestry cluster associated with self-reported Caucasian donors. Study findings and constraints: When analyzed later, a missense DCLRE1C variant was found to be linked to TCR beta V- and J-gene trimming.

Researchers ran the PCR with 60 Vbeta and 13 Jbeta primers. Clones were read by immunoSEQ multiplex PCR, and TCRdb kept only the in-frame ones, dropping some. The sample includes around 140,000 clones, 72% of them seen just once. As regards this clone: Its specificity is not known.

V lost 4 bases, J lost 5 bases, and 12 bases lay in between. This CDR3 contains 13 residues. Per the germline V gene, CDR1 is SGHKS and CDR2 is YYEKEE (reference sequence). Sequences were obtained from PBMCs. The clonotype originates from a man aged 50 or older in good health and CMV-seropositive. This chain uses TRBV5-5 with TRBJ1-2; D gene uncertain. Here the CDR3 reads CASSPRPEYGYTF. The DNA of the CDR3 is TGTGCCAGCAGCCCGCGGCCCGAATATGGCTACACCTTC.